The T cell receptor beta chain described here comes from a study of T cells after yellow fever vaccination. Overall study findings and caveats: Subsequent to the booster, the majority of primary-vaccination clones reappeared (96% CD4, 85% to 90% CD8). The study found a weaker secondary response that peaked faster, day 5 versus 15.

Template switching with 5'RACE generated the TCR cDNA and added a universal primer site and UMIs. TCRdb reprocessed the 5' RACE reads via MiXCR and lists one record per CDR3 protein. Of 100,000 or so distinct CDR3 sequences listed, roughly 8.2% were seen once; the top ten hold roughly 15%. V dropped 2 bases and J dropped 2 bases, with 11 bases sitting between them. Germline CDR1 and CDR2: KGHDR and SFDVKD. The CDR3 totals 16 residues. The sample here was CD8+ T cells not binding an NS4B(214-222) dextramer, sorted from PBMCs, taken less than 16 days after the first yellow fever vaccination. This clonotype originated in a man younger than 35 who received the YFV17D yellow fever vaccine. The chain combines TRBV24-1 with TRBJ2-2; a weak D match, TRBD1 (5 bases). The CDR3 reads CATSDSERGNTGELFF. The CDR3 nucleotides are TGTGCCACCAGTGATTCGGAAAGGGGCAACACCGGGGAGCTGTTTTTT.